One and the same sample provided the 26 T cell receptor beta chains below, sequenced in a study of T cells after yellow fever vaccination. TCRdb independently ran MiXCR on the 5' RACE reads; one entry per CDR3 protein. The sample records about 340,000 distinct CDR3 sequences, roughly an eighth being singletons. The material was CD4+ T cells sorted from PBMCs, obtained 15 days after the yellow fever booster vaccination. The origin of the receptors is a man aged 18-30 years who received the YFV17D yellow fever vaccine.

The V gene is TRBV6-2 or TRBV6-3, the J gene TRBJ2-7, with 8 bases aligning to TRBD1. With 4 bases clipped from V and 5 bases from J, the junction kept 13 bases outside the gene matches. CDR1 is MNHEY and CDR2 is SVGEGT in the germline V gene. This CDR3 spans 16 amino acids. The CDR3 bases are TGTGCCAGCAGTTCGGACAGGGCTCCGTTCAGCCACGAGCAGTACGTC. Amino acids: CASSSDRAPFSHEQYV.

This clonotype was observed a few times. CDR3 sequence: CASSYWGNNSPLHF. The CDR3 nucleotides read TGTGCCAGCAGTTACTGGGGGAACAATTCACCCCTCCACTTT. This chain uses TRBV6-5 with TRBJ1-6, with D possibly being TRBD1 (5 bases). CDR1 is MNHEY, CDR2 SVGAGI, per germline. The germline V and J ends were trimmed by 1 base and 7 bases, with 8 bases remaining between them. CDR3 length: 14 residues.

This chain uses TRBV20-1 with TRBJ2-5, with D perhaps matching TRBD2 (7 bases). Trimming took 5 bases from V and 5 from J, leaving 15 bases between them. The CDR3 runs to 13 residues. Germline values: CDR1 DFQATT, CDR2 SNEGSKA (reference sequence). Here the CDR3 DNA reads TGCAGTGCTGGGGCGGGGGCCCAGGAGACCCAGTACTTC. This encodes CSAGAGAQETQYF.

V is TRBV9 and J is TRBJ2-1; D is uncertain. V gave up 0 bases and J gave up 9 bases, with 10 bases separating them. The CDR3 runs 13 residues. Germline V gene lookup returns CDR1 SGDLS and CDR2 YYNGEE. The CDR3 nucleotides are TGTGCCAGCAGCGTAGCTGGACGGGTTGAGCAGTTCTTC. Protein sequence: CASSVAGRVEQFF.

This sequence joins TRBV20-1 and TRBJ1-5; D gene uncertain. The germline V and J ends were trimmed by 3 bases and 3 bases, with 12 bases remaining between them. CDR3 length equals 14 residues. The germline V gene has CDR1 DFQATT and CDR2 SNEGSKA (reference sequence). Here the CDR3 reads CSARGGPFNQPQHF. The CDR3 bases are TGCAGTGCTAGGGGTGGACCTTTCAATCAGCCCCAGCATTTT.

This clonotype was detected ten times or more. The V gene is TRBV6-4, the J gene TRBJ2-5, with TRBD2 identical over 9 bases. CDR1 MRHNA and CDR2 SNTAGT come from the germline V gene. The junction had 1 base not matched to a gene; V was cut back by 5 bases and J by 3 bases. The CDR3 length is 13 residues. CDR3 DNA: TGTGCCAGCAGTAGGACTAGCGAAGAGACCCAGTACTTC. Translating gives CASSRTSEETQYF.

The J gene is TRBJ2-4, the V gene TRBV7-2; tentative D call: TRBD2 (7 bases). This CDR3 spans 16 amino acids. The V end was cut by 1 base, the J end by 0 bases, with 10 bases between. Germline V gene data show CDR1 as SGHTA and CDR2 as FQGNSA. As DNA, the CDR3 is TGTGCCAGCAGCTTAGGGGGGGGGCTAGCCAAAAACATTCAGTACTTC. Residues: CASSLGGGLAKNIQYF.

The J gene is TRBJ2-6, the V gene TRBV29-1; D perhaps matches TRBD1 (6 bases). The CDR3 runs 14 residues. Germline CDR1 reads SQVTM; CDR2 reads ANQGSEA. Trimming took 7 bases from V and 0 from J, leaving 10 bases between them. The CDR3 sequence: CSAGQNSGANVLTF. The CDR3 DNA is TGCAGCGCGGGACAAAACTCTGGGGCCAACGTCCTGACTTTC.

V gene TRBV2 combines with J gene TRBJ1-5; D is unresolved. Trimming cost V 5 bases and J 4 bases, with 9 bases left between them. Per germline, CDR1 SNHLY and CDR2 FYNNEI. The CDR3 sequence is 13 residues long. CDR3: CASSSTNNQPQHF. DNA for the CDR3: TGTGCCAGCAGTTCCACGAATAATCAGCCCCAGCATTTT.

In its sample, this clonotype was seen many times. The genes are TRBV6-2 or TRBV6-3 and TRBJ1-1; no clear D gene. Germline CDR1 reads MNHEY; CDR2 reads SVGEGT. Trimming took off 5 bases at V and 1 base at J, with 5 bases between the two ends. This CDR3 region has 12 residues. CDR3 in amino acids: CASSLRNTEAFF. In DNA, the CDR3 is TGTGCCAGCAGTCTCAGGAACACTGAAGCTTTCTTT.

This chain links TRBV7-2 with TRBJ2-3; 9 positions agree with TRBD1. V shed 5 bases and J 3 bases; nucleotides not matched to a gene: 6. Germline loops: CDR1 SGHTA, CDR2 FQGNSA. The CDR3 has 15 amino acids. CDR3 amino acids: CASSAGQGRTDTQYF. CDR3 sequence (DNA): TGTGCCAGCAGCGCGGGACAGGGAAGGACAGATACGCAGTATTTT.

This clonotype appeared a few times. This chain links TRBV9 with TRBJ1-6; D remains unclear. From germline, CDR1 is SGDLS and CDR2 YYNGEE. The V end lost 0 bases, the J end lost 8 bases, and 18 bases lay between the germline ends. The CDR3 sequence is 17 residues long. CDR3 nucleotides: TGTGCCAGCAGCGTAGCTCGTAGGGTAACGGGTTATTCACCCCTCCACTTT. It encodes CASSVARRVTGYSPLHF.

This clonotype was found a few times. This chain joins TRBV2 and TRBJ2-7; no firm D call. Germline loops: CDR1 SNHLY, CDR2 FYNNEI. V gave up 3 bases and J gave up 0 bases, with 15 bases separating them. The CDR3 consists of 16 residues. The CDR3 DNA sequence: TGTGCCAGCAGTGATAGGTCCTTGTCGCCCTCCTACGAGCAGTACGTC. Protein product: CASSDRSLSPSYEQYV.

This clonotype has more than one count but fewer than ten. The CDR3 reads CASSIFPGRHQPQHF. The CDR3 region has the DNA TGTGCCAGCAGTATCTTCCCGGGACGGCATCAGCCCCAGCATTTT. This rearrangement joins TRBV6-2 or TRBV6-3 to TRBJ1-5, with TRBD1 as a possible D gene (5 bases). With 5 bases removed from V and 5 bases from J, the gap between germline ends came to 16 bases. This CDR3 comprises 15 residues. Germline CDR1 is MNHEY and CDR2 is SVGEGT.

This clonotype was counted only a few times. For the CDR3, the DNA is TGTGCCAGCAGCGCCGGAATGACAGGGTACACAGATACGCAGTATTTT. Residues: CASSAGMTGYTDTQYF. J is TRBJ2-3 and V is TRBV7-2, with 7 bases aligning to TRBD1. From germline, CDR1 is SGHTA and CDR2 FQGNSA. CDR3 length: 16 amino acids. V lost 5 bases to trimming and J lost 2 bases; unmatched junction nucleotides: 10.

The gene calls are TRBV6-6 and TRBJ1-5, with D uncertain. The V gene lost 2 bases and the J gene lost 3 bases, with 8 bases spanning the gap. Germline CDR1 is MNHNY and CDR2 is SVGAGI (reference sequence). The CDR3 loop spans 14 amino acids. The CDR3 loop reads CASSYGSVNQPQHF. DNA for the CDR3: TGTGCCAGCAGTTACGGGTCAGTCAATCAGCCCCAGCATTTT.

V gene TRBV10-3 combines with J gene TRBJ2-2; 9 positions agree with TRBD1. Trimming at V came to 8 bases and at J to 4 bases, leaving 5 bases not matched to a gene. From germline, CDR1 is ENHRY and CDR2 SYGVKD. This CDR3 has 14 residues. For the CDR3, the DNA is TGTGCCATCCGGACAGGGGTGTTCACCGGGGAGCTGTTTTTT. Translation gives CAIRTGVFTGELFF.

V is TRBV20-1 and J is TRBJ2-7; D ambiguous. Per germline, CDR1 DFQATT and CDR2 SNEGSKA (reference sequence). V was pared by 7 bases and J by 0 bases, with 13 bases between. The CDR3 sequence is 13 residues long. Here the CDR3 reads CSVTAPGSYEQYV. The CDR3 bases are TGCAGTGTCACCGCCCCGGGCTCCTACGAGCAGTACGTC.

This clonotype was picked up a small number of times. This rearrangement joins TRBV7-2 to TRBJ1-5, with D tentatively TRBD1 (5 bases). The CDR3 extends over 14 amino acids. V was pared by 1 base and J by 5 bases, with 9 bases between. Germline V lookup: CDR1 SGHTA, CDR2 FQGNSA. The CDR3 sequence: CASSLVKGDQPQHF. In DNA form, the CDR3 reads TGTGCCAGCAGCTTAGTGAAAGGGGATCAGCCCCAGCATTTT.

This clonotype was recorded at least ten times. This chain's CDR3 is CASHSQSSYNSPLHF. The DNA of the CDR3 is TGTGCCAGTCATTCACAGAGCTCCTATAATTCACCCCTCCACTTT. The chain has TRBV13 and TRBJ1-6; D not certain. The CDR3 runs 15 residues. Germline V gene sequence: CDR1 PRHDT, CDR2 FYEKMQ (reference sequence). Trimming removed 9 bases at V and 0 bases at J, with 12 bases between.

V usage is TRBV9 and J usage is TRBJ2-1, with D possibly being TRBD1 (6 bases). Germline V gives CDR1 SGDLS, CDR2 YYNGEE. Trimming pared 0 bases from V and 7 bases from J, leaving 17 bases between. The CDR3 spans 16 residues. The CDR3 DNA reads as TGTGCCAGCAGCGTAGGTGGGGCAGGGGCGTGGAATGAGCAGTTCTTC. This codes for CASSVGGAGAWNEQFF.

V gene TRBV20-1 combines with J gene TRBJ2-3, with 13 nucleotides matching TRBD2. Per the germline V gene, CDR1 is DFQATT and CDR2 is SNEGSKA (reference sequence). With V trimmed by 3 bases and J by 6 bases, 9 bases remained unmatched. The CDR3 runs 16 residues. Written as DNA, the CDR3 is TGCAGTGCTAGGGCCCCGGGACTAGCGGGGATGGATACGCAGTATTTT. As protein: CSARAPGLAGMDTQYF.

This clonotype was picked up many times. The chain employs TRBV12-3 or TRBV12-4 and TRBJ1-1; 9 bases are a match to TRBD1. With 3 bases clipped from V and 3 bases from J, the junction kept 2 bases outside the gene matches. CDR3 length equals 14 residues. The CDR3 DNA reads as TGTGCCAGCAGTTTTAGACAGGGGGACACTGAAGCTTTCTTT. As protein: CASSFRQGDTEAFF.

This clonotype was detected ten times or more. V and J are TRBV19 and TRBJ2-3; no clear D gene. The CDR3 is 13 amino acids. Germline CDR1 is LNHDA and CDR2 is SQIVND (reference sequence). Trimming removed 2 bases from V and 3 bases from J, with 6 bases in between. CDR3 sequence reads: CASSIMGTDTQYF. The CDR3 nucleotides read TGTGCCAGTAGTATAATGGGAACAGATACGCAGTATTTT.

The chain couples TRBV7-2 to TRBJ2-1; 15 nucleotides match TRBD2. The junction had 5 bases not matched to a gene; V was cut back by 5 bases and J by 6 bases. Germline values: CDR1 SGHTA, CDR2 FQGNSA. This CDR3 region has 16 residues. The CDR3 spells CASSGPGLAGGNEQFF. DNA for the CDR3: TGTGCCAGCAGCGGCCCGGGACTAGCGGGGGGCAATGAGCAGTTCTTC. Looking up the rest from reference TRBV7-2 and TRBJ2-1 gives the full variable domain: GAGVSQSPSNKVTEKGKDVELRCDPISGHTALYWYRQSLGQGLEFLIYFQGNSAPDKSGLPSDRFSAERTGGSVSTLTIQRTQQEDSAVYLCASSGPGLAGGNEQFFGPGTRLTVL.

At least ten counts were recorded for this clonotype. The V gene is TRBV9, the J gene TRBJ2-3, with D possibly TRBD2 on 6 matching bases. The CDR3 is 14 residues long. V shed 0 bases and J shed 4 bases, with 9 bases lying between them. The V gene's germline CDR1 is SGDLS and CDR2 YYNGEE. CDR3: CASSVEWGADTQYF. DNA for the CDR3: TGTGCCAGCAGCGTAGAGTGGGGGGCAGATACGCAGTATTTT.